The subject of this entry is one T cell receptor (beta chain). As processed by the authors: Researchers report that nucleated cell counts were estimated from reference gene primer amplification. The repertoire was sequenced with immunoSEQ multiplex PCR; TCRdb's copy has only in-frame clones and lacks some. V and J calls and clone size are as listed in that table; D and trimming were resolved from the DNA. The sample holds 130,000 or so clones; about four fifths are singletons and the top ten take 3% to 3.5%. This entry belongs to a study of blood T cell repertoires in COVID-19. Study summary: The cDNA or gDNA used as material had been derived from T cells, B-cell-depleted T cells, or PBMCs.

V lost 1 base and J lost 4, with 7 bases in between. The germline gives CDR1 GTSNPN, CDR2 SVGIG (reference sequence). The CDR3 spans 12 residues. The sequenced material came from peripheral blood. The receptor was derived from a woman older than 75 with acute or convalescent COVID-19. The rearrangement uses TRBV30 and TRBJ1-2, with D tentatively TRBD1 (5 bases). CDR3 nucleotide sequence: TGTGCCTGGAGTGGACAGATCTATGGCTACACCTTC. Amino acids: CAWSGQIYGYTF.